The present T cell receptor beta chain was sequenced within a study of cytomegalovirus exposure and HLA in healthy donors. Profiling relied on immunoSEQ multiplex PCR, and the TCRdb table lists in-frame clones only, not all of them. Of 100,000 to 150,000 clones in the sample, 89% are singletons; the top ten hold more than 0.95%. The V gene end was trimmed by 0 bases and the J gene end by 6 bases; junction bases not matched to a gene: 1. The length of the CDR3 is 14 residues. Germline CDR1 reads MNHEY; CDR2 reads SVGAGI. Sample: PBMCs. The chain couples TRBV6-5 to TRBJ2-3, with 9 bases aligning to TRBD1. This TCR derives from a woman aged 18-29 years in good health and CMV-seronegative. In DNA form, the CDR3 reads TGTGCCAGCAGTTACTCGGACAGGGGCGATACGCAGTATTTT. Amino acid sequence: CASSYSDRGDTQYF.